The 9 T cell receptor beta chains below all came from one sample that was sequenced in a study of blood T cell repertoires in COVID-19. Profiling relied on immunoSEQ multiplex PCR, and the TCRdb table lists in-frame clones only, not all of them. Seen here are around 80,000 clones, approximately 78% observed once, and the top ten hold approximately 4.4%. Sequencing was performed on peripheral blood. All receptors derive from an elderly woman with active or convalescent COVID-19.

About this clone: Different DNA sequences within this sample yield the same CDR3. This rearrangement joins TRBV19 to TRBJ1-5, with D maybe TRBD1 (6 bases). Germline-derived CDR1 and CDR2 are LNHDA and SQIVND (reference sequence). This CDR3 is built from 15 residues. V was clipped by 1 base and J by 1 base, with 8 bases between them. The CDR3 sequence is CASSIGGGSNQPQHF. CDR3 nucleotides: TGTGCCAGTAGTATAGGAGGGGGAAGCAATCAGCCCCAGCATTTT.

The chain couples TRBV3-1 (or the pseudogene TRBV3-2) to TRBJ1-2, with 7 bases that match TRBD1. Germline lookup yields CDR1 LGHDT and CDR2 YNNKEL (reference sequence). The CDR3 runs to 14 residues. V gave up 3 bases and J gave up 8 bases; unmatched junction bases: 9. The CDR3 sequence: CASSHRQGAIGYTF. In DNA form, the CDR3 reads TGTGCCAGCAGCCACAGACAGGGTGCCATAGGCTACACCTTC.

The CDR3 coding sequence is TGTGCCAGCAGTTATGTAGAGGGGGGGCCAACGGGTGAGCAGTTCTTC. This codes for CASSYVEGGPTGEQFF. V is TRBV6-7 and J is TRBJ2-1; D is possibly TRBD2 (7 bases). TRBV6-7 is flagged as an ORF with uncertain function. CDR3 length: 16 residues. Trimming pared 3 bases from V and 9 bases from J, leaving 21 bases between.

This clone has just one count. The CDR3 here is CASKLWVSADLYGYTF. The CDR3 DNA follows: TGTGCCAGCAAGTTATGGGTCAGCGCAGACCTCTATGGCTACACCTTC. The chain is built from TRBV2 and TRBJ1-2; D not certain. V was pared by 7 bases and J by 4 bases, with 22 bases between. Germline V gene data show CDR1 as SNHLY and CDR2 as FYNNEI. This CDR3 region has 16 residues.

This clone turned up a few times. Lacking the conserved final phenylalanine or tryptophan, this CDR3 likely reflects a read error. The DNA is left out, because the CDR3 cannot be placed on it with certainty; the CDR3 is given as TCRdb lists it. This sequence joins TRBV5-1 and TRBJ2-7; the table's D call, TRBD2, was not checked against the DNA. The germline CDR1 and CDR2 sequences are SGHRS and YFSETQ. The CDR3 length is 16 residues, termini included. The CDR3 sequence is CASSPEFRTSGTRQIS.

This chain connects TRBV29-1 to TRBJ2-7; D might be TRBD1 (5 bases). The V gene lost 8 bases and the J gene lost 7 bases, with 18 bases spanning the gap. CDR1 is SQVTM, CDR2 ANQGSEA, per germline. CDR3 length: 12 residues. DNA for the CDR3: TGCAGCTTTCAGGTTGGGGCGGAAGAGCAGTACTTC. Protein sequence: CSFQVGAEEQYF.

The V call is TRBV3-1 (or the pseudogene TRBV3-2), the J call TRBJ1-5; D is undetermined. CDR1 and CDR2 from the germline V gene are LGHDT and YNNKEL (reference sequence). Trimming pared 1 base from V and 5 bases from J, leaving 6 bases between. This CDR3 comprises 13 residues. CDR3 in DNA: TGTGCCAGCAGCCAAGTCCGGGATCAGCCCCAGCATTTT. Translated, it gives CASSQVRDQPQHF.

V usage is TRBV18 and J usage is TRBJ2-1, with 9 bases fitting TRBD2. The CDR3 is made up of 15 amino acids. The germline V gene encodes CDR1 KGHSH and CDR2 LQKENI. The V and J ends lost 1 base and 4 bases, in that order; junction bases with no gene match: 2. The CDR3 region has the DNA TGTGCCAGCTCACCACAGCGGGAGGTATACAATGAGCAGTTCTTC. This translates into CASSPQREVYNEQFF. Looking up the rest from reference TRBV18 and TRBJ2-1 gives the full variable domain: NAGVMQNPRHLVRRRGQEARLRCSPMKGHSHVYWYRQLPEEGLKFMVYLQKENIIDESGMPKERFSAEFPKEGPSILRIQQVVRGDSAAYFCASSPQREVYNEQFFGPGTRLTVL.

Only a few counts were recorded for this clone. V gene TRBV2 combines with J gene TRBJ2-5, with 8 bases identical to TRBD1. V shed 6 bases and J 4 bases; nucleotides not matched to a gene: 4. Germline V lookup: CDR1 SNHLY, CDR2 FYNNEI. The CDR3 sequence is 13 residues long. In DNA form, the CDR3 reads TGTGCCAGCAGGCAGGGGGCCAGAGAGACCCAGTACTTC. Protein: CASRQGARETQYF.